There are a few counts of the clone carrying this T cell receptor (beta chain). These data come from a study of blood T cell repertoires in COVID-19. The wider study: Sources were T cells, B-cell-depleted T cells, or PBMCs; the material itself was cDNA or gDNA.

Germline CDR1 reads LGHNA; CDR2 reads YNFKEQ. This CDR3 contains 15 residues. V lost 1 base and J lost 8; bases outside the gene matches: 10. Here immunoSEQ multiplex PCR was the method, and the copy in TCRdb shows in-frame clones only, minus some. The sample lists fewer than 300,000 clones, approximately 87% seen once, with around 9.1% in the top ten. The sequence came from a human donor in a cohort sampled during active COVID-19. Input material: peripheral blood. The genes are TRBV4-2 and TRBJ1-2; TRBD1 matches at 7 bases. Written as DNA, the CDR3 is TGTGCCAGCAGCCAAGTTTCACAGGGGAATAGGGGCTACACCTTC. It codes for CASSQVSQGNRGYTF.